The clone carrying this T cell receptor (beta chain) was seen ten or more times. Its matching antigen is unknown. Researchers amplified the TCR beta CDR3 regions from RNA transcripts. When the TCR CDR3 underwent first-round RT-PCR, the HTBI primer set was used. A single record per CDR3 protein comes from TCRdb applying MiXCR to the multiplex PCR reads. The repertoire includes almost 350,000 distinct CDR3 sequences, 15% to 20% of them detected once, and around 16% sits in the top ten. The data are from a study of T cells in Graves' hyperthyroidism and ophthalmopathy. Whole-study findings and limits: Ophthalmopathy was model-predicted a median about 6.7 months pre-onset.

V lost 0 bases to trimming and J lost 5 bases, with 16 bases between them. The CDR3 covers 16 residues. CDR1 and CDR2 from the germline V gene are ENHRY and SYGVKD. The PBMCs had their origin in 10 ml of fresh peripheral blood. This chain uses TRBV10-3 with TRBJ2-5, with D perhaps TRBD1 (6 bases). The sample comprised blood. The clonotype comes from a woman in her thirties or forties with Graves' ophthalmopathy. DNA of the CDR3: TGTGCCATCAGTGAGTCGACTGGTACAGGGAGTGAGACCCAGTACTTC. It specifies CAISESTGTGSETQYF.